The text below deals with one T cell receptor (beta chain). Its specificity is unknown. This entry belongs to a study of lymphopenia after photon versus proton radiotherapy. Study results and limitations: Only patients who died were analyzed for survival; proton advantage is unproven. After lymphocyte nadir, photon-treated repertoires showed oligoclonal expansion, especially CD8+ Temra.

Repertoires were generated with immunoSEQ multiplex PCR, while TCRdb's copy carries only in-frame clones and drops some. The sample consists of some 64,000 clones, about nine tenths of them appearing once. The receptor was isolated from an elderly man with esophageal cancer. The sample was peripheral blood, taken from a patient treated with proton-based radiotherapy.

The chain's CDR3 is CASSPGSIDTQYF. The CDR3 bases are TGTGCCAGCAGTCCGGGTAGTATCGATACGCAGTATTTT. The chain recombines TRBV27 with TRBJ2-3; D is unclear. The V gene lost 5 bases and the J gene lost 6 bases, with 12 bases spanning the gap. This CDR3 is 13 amino acids long. Germline values: CDR1 MNHEY, CDR2 SMNVEV (reference sequence).